The T cell receptor beta chain described here comes from a study of radiotherapy plus CTLA-4 blockade in lung cancer. Produced via immunoSEQ multiplex PCR; TCRdb's table is partial and in-frame only. The sample yields tens of thousands of clones, approximately 77% seen once. The germline V gene has CDR1 SGHNT and CDR2 YYREEE (reference sequence). J lost 3 bases, V lost 0 bases, and 1 base had no gene match. The CDR3 is made up of 15 amino acids. The V and J genes are TRBV5-4 and TRBJ2-4, with TRBD2 matching over 9 bases. Sample: peripheral blood, taken from a patient treated with radiotherapy plus ipilimumab. The sequence was collected from a human donor with non-small cell lung cancer who had stable disease on radiotherapy plus ipilimumab. The CDR3 DNA follows: TGTGCCAGCAGCTTGGTTAGCGGGGGCAAAAACATTCAGTACTTC. Its translation: CASSLVSGGKNIQYF.